These 8 T cell receptor beta chains came from one sample sequenced in a study of T-cell reconstitution after alpha-beta-depleted transplantation in children. Preparation of the TCRbeta library involved a method that used unique molecular identifiers. TCRdb re-called the PCR reads through MiXCR, storing one row per CDR3 protein. There are 700,000 to 950,000 distinct CDR3 sequences in the sample; around 17% occur only once, and under 6% lies in the top ten. The sequencing used PBMCs, mostly from graft donor cells, collected 360 days after TCRalphabeta/CD19-depleted stem cell transplant. Source of these receptors: a male patient aged 10 to 17 who had a stem cell transplant for acute lymphoblastic leukemia, so the T cells may come from the graft donor.

The V gene is TRBV4-2, the J gene TRBJ2-5, with TRBD2 identical over 13 bases. V lost 6 bases and J lost 9; bases outside the gene matches: 7. Looked up from germline, CDR1 is LGHNA and CDR2 is YNFKEQ. This CDR3 has 14 amino acids. The DNA of the CDR3 is TGTGCCAGCAGAACTAGCGGGAGGGCCAGGGCCCAGTACTTC. As protein: CASRTSGRARAQYF.

This clonotype has just a few counts. The gene calls are TRBV29-1 and TRBJ2-1; maybe TRBD2 (5 bases). This CDR3 comprises 13 residues. Trimming removed 4 bases from V and 3 bases from J, with 10 bases in between. Germline V gene sequence: CDR1 SQVTM, CDR2 ANQGSEA. This chain's CDR3 is CSVGLANYNEQFF. The CDR3 DNA reads as TGCAGCGTTGGGCTAGCCAACTACAATGAGCAGTTCTTC.

This clonotype occurred a few times. The chain has TRBV5-1 and TRBJ2-7, with TRBD1 matching 9 bases. From germline, CDR1 is SGHRS and CDR2 YFSETQ. The CDR3 length is 16 residues. The ends lost 2 bases at V and 6 bases at J; junction bases unmatched: 12. Written as DNA, the CDR3 is TGCGCCAGCAGCTTAACAGTCGGGACAGGGCTGGCCGAGCAGTACTTC. Translating gives CASSLTVGTGLAEQYF.

This clonotype was observed many times. V usage is TRBV20-1 and J usage is TRBJ2-3, with TRBD1 identical over 9 bases. V was pared by 5 bases and J by 0 bases, with 6 bases of the junction left unmatched. Germline CDR1 is DFQATT and CDR2 is SNEGSKA (reference sequence). CDR3 length: 15 residues. CDR3 coding DNA: TGCAGTGCTGCAGGACAGGGGTGGAGCACAGATACGCAGTATTTT. Encoded protein: CSAAGQGWSTDTQYF.

This chain uses TRBV5-1 with TRBJ2-3; 9 nucleotides align to TRBD2. The length of the CDR3 is 16 residues. Germline V gives CDR1 SGHRS, CDR2 YFSETQ. V gave up 5 bases and J gave up 3 bases; unmatched junction bases: 10. CDR3 DNA sequence: TGCGCCAGCAGATACTATAGCGGGAGAGGAACAGATACGCAGTATTTT. Residues: CASRYYSGRGTDTQYF. Full variable domain (outside the CDR3, taken from reference TRBV5-1 and TRBJ2-3): KAGVTQTPRYLIKTRGQQVTLSCSPISGHRSVSWYQQTPGQGLQFLFEYFSETQRNKGNFPGRFSGRQFSNSRSEMNVSTLELGDSALYLCASRYYSGRGTDTQYFGPGTRLTVL.

This clonotype was counted between two and nine times. The chain recombines TRBV18 with TRBJ2-7, with D possibly being TRBD2 (6 bases). V was clipped by 6 bases and J by 12 bases, with 30 bases between them. The CDR3 covers 16 residues. Germline V CDR1 and CDR2: KGHSH, LQKENI. The CDR3 loop reads CASSLTLSDASAFAYF. CDR3 nucleotide sequence: TGTGCCAGCTCCCTAACGTTAAGCGACGCTAGCGCCTTTGCGTACTTC.

A few counts support this clonotype. The chain employs TRBV5-1 and TRBJ2-1, with unresolved D. Germline CDR1 is SGHRS and CDR2 is YFSETQ. The CDR3 spans 14 residues. V was shortened by 0 bases and J by 6 bases, with 10 bases between the two germline ends. CDR3 amino acids: CASSLGGQANEQFF. The CDR3 DNA follows: TGCGCCAGCAGCTTGGGCGGCCAGGCCAATGAGCAGTTCTTC. The variable domain in full, completed from reference TRBV5-1 and TRBJ2-1, reads KAGVTQTPRYLIKTRGQQVTLSCSPISGHRSVSWYQQTPGQGLQFLFEYFSETQRNKGNFPGRFSGRQFSNSRSEMNVSTLELGDSALYLCASSLGGQANEQFFGPGTRLTVL.

This clonotype turned up a few times. The chain links TRBV4-1 to TRBJ2-1; D is ambiguous. The CDR3 is made up of 14 amino acids. V was trimmed by 1 base and J by 2 bases, leaving 6 bases between them. Germline lookup yields CDR1 MGHRA and CDR2 YSYEKL. The CDR3 nucleotides read TGCGCCAGCAGCCAAGTGGTCACCTACAATGAGCAGTTCTTC. Protein product: CASSQVVTYNEQFF.